One and the same sample provided the 26 T cell receptor beta chains below, sequenced in a study of blood T cell repertoires in COVID-19. Clones were read by immunoSEQ multiplex PCR, and TCRdb kept only the in-frame ones, dropping some. The table lists some 170,000 clones, about 78% of them singletons, with around 16% in the top ten. The sequencing sample was made of PBMCs or T cells enriched from blood (not recorded which). The receptors stem from a woman between 50 and 59 years old who had recovered from COVID-19.

The chain combines TRBV4-2 with TRBJ2-3; 10 bases are shared with TRBD2. The V segment lost 1 base and the J segment 4 bases; nucleotides outside the gene matches: 5. The CDR3 spans 16 residues. Germline V gene data show CDR1 as LGHNA and CDR2 as YNFKEQ. The CDR3: CASSQVIAGGPDTQYF. The CDR3 DNA reads as TGTGCCAGCAGCCAAGTCATAGCGGGGGGCCCAGATACGCAGTATTTT.

This clone is a singleton in its sample. CDR3 sequence: CSVGTPTTGEQYF. CDR3 sequence (DNA): TGCAGCGTAGGGACACCTACGACGGGGGAGCAGTACTTC. The chain recombines TRBV29-1 with TRBJ2-7; D possibly corresponds to TRBD1 (6 bases). This CDR3 contains 13 residues. The V end lost 6 bases, the J end lost 7 bases, and 19 bases lay between the germline ends. Germline V gene data show CDR1 as SQVTM and CDR2 as ANQGSEA.

The chain combines TRBV5-4 with TRBJ2-5; a possible D gene is TRBD2 (6 bases). The CDR3 consists of 17 residues. Germline loops: CDR1 SGHNT, CDR2 YYREEE (reference sequence). V was trimmed by 4 bases and J by 5 bases, leaving 24 bases between them. The DNA for the CDR3 is TGTGCCAGCAGCCCGGGCGTGGGTAGCGGAAAATACGAGACCCAGTACTTC. It is translated as CASSPGVGSGKYETQYF.

This clone showed up just a few times. The rearrangement uses TRBV7-2 and TRBJ2-5; D is possibly TRBD2 (5 bases). The CDR3 spans 15 residues. The V and J ends lost 2 bases and 2 bases respectively, with 12 bases between them. Germline V gene sequence: CDR1 SGHTA, CDR2 FQGNSA. The CDR3 reads CASSLSTSGQETQYF. In DNA, the CDR3 is TGTGCCAGCAGCTTATCGACATCGGGACAAGAGACCCAGTACTTC.

V gene TRBV7-2 combines with J gene TRBJ2-7, with TRBD1 matching over 8 bases. Trimming cost V 5 bases and J 0 bases; bases outside gene matches: 6. Germline V lookup: CDR1 SGHTA, CDR2 FQGNSA. This CDR3 region has 15 residues. DNA for the CDR3: TGTGCCAGCAGCCTCGGACAGGGCCTCTCCTACGAGCAGTACTTC. Protein sequence: CASSLGQGLSYEQYF.

This sequence joins TRBV3-1 (or the pseudogene TRBV3-2) and TRBJ2-2, with D possibly being TRBD2 (6 bases). The CDR3 is 15 residues long. Germline V CDR1 and CDR2: LGHDT, YNNKEL (reference sequence). V was trimmed by 2 bases and J by 6 bases, leaving 13 bases between them. The CDR3 DNA sequence: TGTGCCAGCAGCCAACCGCTCACTAGCCCCGGGGAGCTGTTTTTT. It translates to CASSQPLTSPGELFF.

This chain uses TRBV7-9 with TRBJ1-4, with 7 nucleotides matching TRBD1. Germline lookup yields CDR1 SEHNR and CDR2 FQNEAQ (reference sequence). Trimming took 5 bases from V and 8 from J; bases not matched to a gene: 11. This CDR3 is built from 15 residues. CDR3 coding DNA: TGTGCCAGCAGCCGAGGGACAGCCAACGGGGAAAAACTGTTTTTT. This sequence encodes CASSRGTANGEKLFF.

The rearrangement links TRBV18 to TRBJ2-1; 12 bases are shared with TRBD2. This CDR3 is built from 17 residues. J was trimmed by 4 bases and V by 1 base; bases with no gene match: 5. Germline loops: CDR1 KGHSH, CDR2 LQKENI. CDR3 in DNA: TGTGCCAGCTCACCACGTGGGCTAGCGGGAGGGTACAATGAGCAGTTCTTC. Its translation is CASSPRGLAGGYNEQFF.

This clone was detected ten times or more. The CDR3 DNA follows: TGTGCCAGCAGCCCCTGGGGCGGAAGCACAGATACGCAGTATTTT. Residues: CASSPWGGSTDTQYF. The gene calls are TRBV7-3 and TRBJ2-3; D perhaps matches TRBD1 (5 bases). Trimming cost V 5 bases and J 0 bases, with 12 bases left between them. Germline CDR1 SGHTA, CDR2 FQGTGA. This CDR3 has 15 residues.

The chain is built from TRBV4-2 and TRBJ2-7; 7 bases match TRBD2. Per germline, CDR1 LGHNA and CDR2 YNFKEQ. V was clipped by 0 bases and J by 4 bases; unmatched bases: 9. The CDR3 has 16 residues. As DNA, the CDR3 is TGTGCCAGCAGCCAAGAGGCTTCGGGAGGCCGGTACGAGCAGTACTTC. It yields the protein CASSQEASGGRYEQYF.

This chain connects TRBV11-2 to TRBJ2-2, with 7 bases aligning to TRBD2. Germline V lookup: CDR1 SGHAT, CDR2 FQNNGV. The CDR3 extends over 12 amino acids. The J segment lost 7 bases and the V segment lost 4 bases, leaving 0 bases of the junction unmatched. The CDR3 bases are TGTGCCAGCAGCTGGGAGGGCGGGGAGCTGTTTTTT. Encoded protein: CASSWEGGELFF.

This clone was found a few times. The chain employs TRBV18 and TRBJ1-1; 7 nucleotides align to TRBD1. The J segment lost 1 base and the V segment lost 3 bases, leaving 5 bases of the junction unmatched. The CDR3 length is 15 residues. Per germline, CDR1 KGHSH and CDR2 LQKENI. In nucleotides, the CDR3 is TGTGCCAGCTCACCCCCAAGGACAGGGAACACTGAAGCTTTCTTT. It encodes CASSPPRTGNTEAFF.

The chain carries TRBV5-1 and TRBJ2-3, with 10 nucleotides matching TRBD1. The V gene's germline CDR1 is SGHRS and CDR2 YFSETQ. The CDR3 is 16 amino acids. V shed 2 bases, J shed 0 bases, and the junction held 3 bases outside the gene matches. In DNA, the CDR3 is TGCGCCAGCAGCTTAGGGACAGGGGTTAGCACAGATACGCAGTATTTT. It translates to CASSLGTGVSTDTQYF.

The V call is TRBV2, the J call TRBJ1-2; the D gene is possibly TRBD1 (5 bases). The germline gives CDR1 SNHLY, CDR2 FYNNEI. The CDR3 consists of 13 residues. The V and J ends lost 4 bases and 5 bases respectively, with 11 bases between them. The CDR3 region is CASSVAGPYGYTF. CDR3 DNA sequence: TGTGCCAGCAGTGTGGCAGGGCCTTATGGCTACACCTTC.

The chain has TRBV5-1 and TRBJ1-2; 9 positions agree with TRBD1. The germline V gene has CDR1 SGHRS and CDR2 YFSETQ. Trimming cost V 5 bases and J 4 bases; bases outside gene matches: 12. There are 16 residues in the CDR3. CDR3 loop: CASRADRGTLGYGYTF. As DNA, the CDR3 is TGCGCCAGCAGGGCGGACAGGGGAACGTTGGGCTATGGCTACACCTTC.

About this clone: The identical CDR3 is also encoded by other nucleotide sequences in the sample. The chain joins TRBV9 to TRBJ1-2; D is unclear. The V gene's germline CDR1 is SGDLS and CDR2 YYNGEE. The CDR3 has 13 amino acids. V was pared by 0 bases and J by 2 bases, with 5 bases between. The CDR3: CASSVDRNYGYTF. CDR3 DNA: TGTGCCAGCAGCGTAGACAGAAACTATGGCTACACCTTC.

This rearrangement joins TRBV18 to TRBJ1-1, with 8 bases matching TRBD1. The junction had 7 bases not matched to a gene; V was cut back by 3 bases and J by 1 base. The CDR3 totals 16 residues. Germline V gives CDR1 KGHSH, CDR2 LQKENI. CDR3 region: CASSPLLGQGNTEAFF. The CDR3 DNA sequence: TGTGCCAGCTCACCCCTACTCGGACAGGGGAACACTGAAGCTTTCTTT.

V and J are TRBV24-1 and TRBJ2-6; 7 nucleotides agree with TRBD2. This CDR3 region has 18 residues. V dropped 1 base and J dropped 0; count of bases not matched to a gene: 5. The germline V gene encodes CDR1 KGHDR and CDR2 SFDVKD. The CDR3 protein is CATSDFPGRGSGANVLTF. The CDR3 region has the DNA TGTGCCACCAGTGATTTTCCGGGGAGGGGCTCTGGGGCCAACGTCCTGACTTTC.

The V and J genes are TRBV5-1 and TRBJ2-3; 9 bases are a match to TRBD2. This CDR3 region has 16 residues. The junction had 10 bases not matched to a gene; V was cut back by 0 bases and J by 8 bases. Germline CDR1 is SGHRS and CDR2 is YFSETQ. The CDR3 loop reads CASSLEAGGAAGTQYF. The CDR3 DNA reads TGCGCCAGCAGCTTGGAGGCGGGAGGGGCAGCTGGTACGCAGTATTTT.

With respect to this clone: Other DNA sequences in this specimen translate into the identical CDR3. The chain carries TRBV2 and TRBJ2-7, with no clear D. The CDR3 is 11 residues long. Trimming pared 3 bases from V and 4 bases from J, leaving 4 bases between. Germline V CDR1 and CDR2: SNHLY, FYNNEI. The CDR3 sequence is CASSDSYEQYF. Here the CDR3 DNA reads TGTGCCAGCAGTGACTCTTACGAGCAGTACTTC.

The chain employs TRBV27 and TRBJ2-7, with 7 bases identical to TRBD2. This CDR3 spans 14 amino acids. Germline values: CDR1 MNHEY, CDR2 SMNVEV (reference sequence). V was pared by 3 bases and J by 4 bases, with 6 bases of the junction left unmatched. The CDR3 here is CASSFGDSGYEQYF. The CDR3 nucleotides read TGTGCCAGCAGTTTTGGTGATAGCGGGTACGAGCAGTACTTC.

To note about this clone: Compared with germline, one end of the junction differs, possibly owing to a read error. The CDR3 region has the DNA TGTGCCAGCTCACCCCCCCCGACTAGCGGAGGATCGCTCTTC. Translating gives CASSPPPTSGGSLF. The chain combines TRBV18 with TRBJ2-1; TRBD2 agrees at 9 bases. CDR1 is KGHSH and CDR2 is LQKENI in the germline V gene. This CDR3 has 14 residues.

The chain combines TRBV9 with TRBJ2-1, with 7 bases matching TRBD2. This CDR3 comprises 18 residues. V was pared by 0 bases and J by 0 bases, with 9 bases of the junction left unmatched. CDR1 and CDR2 (germline): SGDLS, YYNGEE. CDR3: CASSVGWGRASSYNEQFF. In nucleotides, the CDR3 is TGTGCCAGCAGCGTAGGTTGGGGGAGGGCCTCCTCCTACAATGAGCAGTTCTTC.

The V and J genes are TRBV6-1 and TRBJ1-3; perhaps TRBD1 as D (5 bases). Germline V gene lookup returns CDR1 MNHNS and CDR2 SASEGT. This CDR3 is built from 15 residues. V lost 2 bases, J lost 9 bases, and 17 bases lay in between. This CDR3 reads CASSEFLVPGGTIYF. The DNA for the CDR3 is TGTGCCAGCAGTGAATTTCTGGTCCCCGGGGGCACCATATATTTT.

The chain combines TRBV30 with TRBJ1-2; weak D call: TRBD1 (5 bases). The CDR3 contains 12 residues. Germline V gene data show CDR1 as GTSNPN and CDR2 as SVGIG (reference sequence). Trimming stripped 4 bases from V and 2 bases from J, with 8 bases between. CDR3 protein: CAWNRGNYGYTF. The CDR3 DNA reads as TGTGCCTGGAATAGGGGCAACTATGGCTACACCTTC.

This clone appeared once. The J gene is TRBJ1-2, the V gene TRBV5-4, with D maybe TRBD1 (5 bases). The germline CDR1 and CDR2 sequences are SGHNT and YYREEE (reference sequence). This CDR3 comprises 14 residues. V lost 4 bases, J lost 2 bases, and 12 bases lay in between. The CDR3 DNA follows: TGTGCCAGCAGCCCGCCAGGGCGCAACTATGGCTACACCTTC. Protein sequence: CASSPPGRNYGYTF.